This T cell receptor beta chain was retrieved from a study of cytomegalovirus exposure and HLA in healthy donors. Study observations and caveats: It was about 150 TCR beta chains that were listed as cytomegalovirus-associated.

The table came from immunoSEQ multiplex PCR; TCRdb's copy has only in-frame clones and leaves some out. The data hold 150,000 to 200,000 clones, with less than 95% observed a single time. As concerns this clone: Its antigen is undetermined.

This CDR3 spans 13 amino acids. Germline CDR1 and CDR2: SGHKS and YYEKEE (reference sequence). V was trimmed by 5 bases and J by 5 bases, leaving 11 bases between them. The clonotype originates from a woman aged 18-29 years in good health and CMV-seropositive. The sequencing input was PBMCs. This chain joins TRBV5-5 and TRBJ1-5, with D hard to call. The DNA of the CDR3 is TGTGCCAGCAGTCTGGAAGAGGATCAGCCCCAGCATTTT. Protein: CASSLEEDQPQHF.